One T cell receptor beta chain is described in this entry. These data come from a study of cytomegalovirus exposure and HLA in healthy donors. Primers: 60 Vbeta forward and 13 Jbeta reverse. Clones were read by immunoSEQ multiplex PCR, and TCRdb kept only the in-frame ones, dropping some. Of some 120,000 clones listed, under 90% are singletons. CDR3 length: 14 residues. Germline V gene lookup returns CDR1 MRHNA and CDR2 SNTAGT. The V and J ends lost 2 bases and 5 bases, in that order; junction bases with no gene match: 4. V and J are TRBV6-4 and TRBJ2-3, with 7 positions matching TRBD2. Sequenced material: PBMCs. This sequence was found in a woman between 25 and 40 years old in good health and CMV-seronegative. In DNA form, the CDR3 reads TGTGCCAGCAGTGACAGAGGCGGGAGAGATACGCAGTATTTT. Encoded protein: CASSDRGGRDTQYF.